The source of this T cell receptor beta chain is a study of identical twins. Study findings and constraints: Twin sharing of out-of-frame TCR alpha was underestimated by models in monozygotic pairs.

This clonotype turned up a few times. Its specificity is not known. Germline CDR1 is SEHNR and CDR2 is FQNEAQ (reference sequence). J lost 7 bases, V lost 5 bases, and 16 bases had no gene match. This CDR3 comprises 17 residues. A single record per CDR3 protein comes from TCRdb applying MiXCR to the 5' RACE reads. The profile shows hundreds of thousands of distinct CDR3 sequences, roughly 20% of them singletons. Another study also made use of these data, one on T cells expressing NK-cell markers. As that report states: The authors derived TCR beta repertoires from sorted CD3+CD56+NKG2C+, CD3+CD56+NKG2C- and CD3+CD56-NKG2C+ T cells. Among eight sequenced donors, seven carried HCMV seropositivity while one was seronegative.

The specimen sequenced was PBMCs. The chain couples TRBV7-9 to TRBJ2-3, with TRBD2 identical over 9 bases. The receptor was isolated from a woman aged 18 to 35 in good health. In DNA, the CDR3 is TGTGCCAGCAGCCCCCTTACTAGTAGCGGGAGAGGGAATACGCAGTATTTT. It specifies CASSPLTSSGRGNTQYF.